This TCR beta chain was sequenced for a study of post-analysis software for immune sequencing data. Overall study findings and caveats: Strong same-batch co-clustering of samples appeared with F measure clustering.

Built from TCR beta cDNA, the libraries had unique molecular identifiers in them. From the PCR reads, TCRdb called clonotypes with MiXCR, one entry per CDR3 protein. The profile shows some 260,000 distinct CDR3 sequences, 30% to 45% of them singletons. A word on this clonotype: Its antigen is unknown.

The TCR comes from a girl under 18 with multiple sclerosis. Material for sequencing was blood.

CDR3: CASSSSSGEQYF. The CDR3 coding sequence is TGTGCCAGCAGCTCCTCCTCAGGTGAGCAGTACTTC. V gene TRBV13 combines with J gene TRBJ2-5; no definite D call. The CDR3 sequence is 12 residues long. Germline-derived CDR1 and CDR2 are PRHDT and FYEKMQ (reference sequence). V shed 4 bases and J shed 11 bases, with 14 bases lying between them. Full variable domain (remainder filled in from reference TRBV13 and TRBJ2-5): AAGVIQSPRHLIKEKRETATLKCYPIPRHDTVYWYQQGPGQDPQFLISFYEKMQSDKGSIPDRFSAQQFSDYHSELNMSSLELGDSALYFCASSSSSGEQYFGPGTRLLVL.